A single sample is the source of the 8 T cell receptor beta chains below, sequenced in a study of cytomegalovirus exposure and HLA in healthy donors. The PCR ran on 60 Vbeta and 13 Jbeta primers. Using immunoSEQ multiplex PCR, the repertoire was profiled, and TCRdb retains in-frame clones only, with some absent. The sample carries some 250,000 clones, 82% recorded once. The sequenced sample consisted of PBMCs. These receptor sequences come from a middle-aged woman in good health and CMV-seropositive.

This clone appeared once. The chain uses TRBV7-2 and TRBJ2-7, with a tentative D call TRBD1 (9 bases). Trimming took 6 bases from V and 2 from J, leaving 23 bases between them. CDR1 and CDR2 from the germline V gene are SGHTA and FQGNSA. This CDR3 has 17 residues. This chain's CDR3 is CASSPRGGTGHTYEQYF. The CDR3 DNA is TGTGCCAGCAGTCCGCGCGGGGGGACAGGGCATACCTACGAGCAGTACTTC.

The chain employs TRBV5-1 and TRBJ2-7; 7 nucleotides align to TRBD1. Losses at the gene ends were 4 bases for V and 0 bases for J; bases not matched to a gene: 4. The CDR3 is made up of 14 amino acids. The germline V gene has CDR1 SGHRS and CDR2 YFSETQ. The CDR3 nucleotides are TGCGCCAGCAGCCGCCGGGACAGCTCCTACGAGCAGTACTTC. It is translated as CASSRRDSSYEQYF.

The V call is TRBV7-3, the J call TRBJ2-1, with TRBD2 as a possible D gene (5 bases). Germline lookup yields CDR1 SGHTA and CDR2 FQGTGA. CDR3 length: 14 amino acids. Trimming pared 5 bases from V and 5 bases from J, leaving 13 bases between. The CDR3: CASSHSYGNNEQFF. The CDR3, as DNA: TGTGCCAGCAGCCACAGTTACGGGAACAATGAGCAGTTCTTC. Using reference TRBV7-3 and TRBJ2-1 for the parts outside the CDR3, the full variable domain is GAGVSQTPSNKVTEKGKYVELRCDPISGHTALYWYRQSLGQGPEFLIYFQGTGAADDSGLPNDRFFAVRPEGSVSTLKIQRTERGDSAVYLCASSHSYGNNEQFFGPGTRLTVL.

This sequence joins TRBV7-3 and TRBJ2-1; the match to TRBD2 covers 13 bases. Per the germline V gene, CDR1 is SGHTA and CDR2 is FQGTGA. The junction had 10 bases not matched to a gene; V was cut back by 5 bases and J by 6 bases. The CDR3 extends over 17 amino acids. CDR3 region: CASSPTATSGGRNEQFF. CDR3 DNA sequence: TGTGCCAGCAGCCCCACAGCGACTAGCGGGGGGCGCAATGAGCAGTTCTTC.

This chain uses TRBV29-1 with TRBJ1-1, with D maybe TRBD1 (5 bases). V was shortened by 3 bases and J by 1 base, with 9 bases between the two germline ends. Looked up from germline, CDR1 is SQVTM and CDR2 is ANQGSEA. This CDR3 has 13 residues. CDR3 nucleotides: TGCAGCGTTGAGGACACCGAGAACACTGAAGCTTTCTTT. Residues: CSVEDTENTEAFF.

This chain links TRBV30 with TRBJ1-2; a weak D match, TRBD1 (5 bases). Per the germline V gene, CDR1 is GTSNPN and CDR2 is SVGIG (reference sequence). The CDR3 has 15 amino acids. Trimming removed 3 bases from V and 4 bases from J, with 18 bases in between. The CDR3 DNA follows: TGTGCCTGGAGCGCCCTGGGGCAGGGCAGCTATGGCTACACCTTC. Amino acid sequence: CAWSALGQGSYGYTF.

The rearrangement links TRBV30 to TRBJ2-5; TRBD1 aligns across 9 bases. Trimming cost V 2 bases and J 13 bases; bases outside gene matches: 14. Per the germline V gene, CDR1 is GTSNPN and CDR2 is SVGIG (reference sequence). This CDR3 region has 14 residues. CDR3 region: CAWSPIPGQGPVYF. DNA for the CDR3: TGTGCCTGGAGTCCAATACCGGGACAGGGACCGGTGTACTTC.

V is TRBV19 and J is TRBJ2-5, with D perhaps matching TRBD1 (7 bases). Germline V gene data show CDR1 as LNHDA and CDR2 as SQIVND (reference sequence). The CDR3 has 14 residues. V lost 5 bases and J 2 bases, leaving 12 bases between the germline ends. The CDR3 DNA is TGTGCCAGTAGTGCGGCAGGGGGGCAAGAGACCCAGTACTTC. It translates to CASSAAGGQETQYF.